The rows below give T cell receptor beta chains drawn from one sample of a study of post-analysis software for immune sequencing data. TCRdb processed the PCR reads anew with MiXCR; each CDR3 protein has one entry. The data hold under 900,000 distinct CDR3 sequences, with 53% observed a single time. The specimen was blood. Receptors originate from a girl aged 10 to 17 with multiple sclerosis. The CDR3 runs from the conserved cysteine through the conserved F or W. Each record gives: V gene, clone size, CDR3 length, J gene, D gene, CDR3 protein, CDR3 DNA. The D gene is left open where the match is weak. Clone size appears in some rows only: once, few, many, or a class for an expanded clone.

TRBV6-5	.	16	TRBJ2-3	TRBD2	CASSYEVAGKTDTQYF	TGTGCCAGCAGTTACGAGGTAGCGGGAAAGACAGATACGCAGTATTTT
TRBV5-8	.	15	TRBJ1-1	.	CASSLRHGGVTEAFF	TGTGCCAGCAGCTTGAGGCACGGAGGGGTCACTGAAGCTTTCTTT
TRBV29-1	.	14	TRBJ2-7	TRBD2	CSVDKGGSRYEQYF	TGCAGCGTGGACAAGGGCGGGAGTCGATACGAGCAGTACTTC
TRBV2	.	15	TRBJ2-3	TRBD2	CATSALAGATDTQYF	TGTGCCACTAGCGCTCTAGCGGGAGCGACAGATACGCAGTATTTT
TRBV20-1	.	13	TRBJ2-3	.	CSAREIFTDTQYF	TGCAGTGCAAGGGAGATATTCACAGATACGCAGTATTTT
TRBV6-5	few	15	TRBJ1-5	.	CASSPQVGGRQPQHF	TGTGCCAGCAGTCCCCAGGTCGGGGGGCGGCAGCCCCAGCATTTT
TRBV12-3/TRBV12-4	few	14	TRBJ1-5	.	CASSLRGVNQPQHF	TGTGCCAGCAGCCTAAGGGGAGTCAATCAGCCCCAGCATTTT
TRBV27	.	16	TRBJ2-7	TRBD1	CASSSTGGEMFNEQYF	TGTGCCAGCAGTTCCACAGGGGGCGAGATGTTCAACGAGCAGTACTTC
TRBV29-1	.	12	TRBJ1-2	.	CSVERPGLGYTF	TGCAGCGTTGAGAGGCCCGGGCTGGGCTACACCTTC
TRBV10-3	few	13	TRBJ2-1	.	CAIREPSNNEQFF	TGTGCCATCAGAGAACCCTCGAACAATGAGCAGTTCTTC
TRBV15	few	14	TRBJ1-6	.	CATSRLERASPLHF	TGTGCCACCAGCAGACTAGAGAGGGCTTCACCCCTCCACTTT
TRBV7-2	.	14	TRBJ2-2	TRBD1	CASSRDSRAGELFF	TGTGCCAGCAGTAGGGACAGCCGGGCCGGGGAGCTGTTTTTT
TRBV7-3	.	13	TRBJ2-1	TRBD2	CASSLTLGEGQFF	TGTGCCAGCAGCTTAACGTTAGGGGAGGGGCAGTTCTTC
TRBV2	.	13	TRBJ2-2	.	CASNPGYTGELFF	TGTGCCAGCAATCCAGGATACACCGGGGAGCTGTTTTTT
TRBV12-3/TRBV12-4	few	14	TRBJ1-5	.	CASSGVLSNQPQHF	TGTGCCAGCAGTGGTGTTTTAAGTAATCAGCCCCAGCATTTT
TRBV5-1	.	16	TRBJ2-5	TRBD2	CASSLWASGGEETQYF	TGCGCCAGCAGCTTGTGGGCTAGCGGGGGGGAAGAGACCCAGTACTTC
TRBV7-9	few	15	TRBJ2-7	.	CASSFTQGQGYEQYF	TGTGCCAGCAGCTTTACCCAGGGCCAGGGCTACGAGCAGTACTTC
TRBV9	.	18	TRBJ2-1	.	CASSVVSAKSGSYNEQFF	TGTGCCAGCAGCGTAGTTAGTGCGAAAAGCGGATCCTACAATGAGCAGTTCTTC
TRBV5-1	.	16	TRBJ2-3	.	CASSISRGRSTDTQYF	TGCGCCAGCAGCATCTCCAGGGGCAGAAGCACAGATACGCAGTATTTT
TRBV6-4	.	14	TRBJ2-3	TRBD1	CASSDSEGADTQYF	TGTGCCAGCAGTGACTCCGAGGGGGCGGATACGCAGTATTTT
TRBV5-1	few	15	TRBJ2-7	.	CASSLYWASEEEQYF	TGCGCCAGCAGCTTATATTGGGCTAGCGAGGAGGAGCAGTACTTC
TRBV29-1	few	14	TRBJ2-5	.	CSVEGRQYQETQYF	TGCAGCGTTGAAGGTCGACAGTACCAAGAGACCCAGTACTTC
TRBV9	.	13	TRBJ2-7	.	CASSVGVDYEQYF	TGTGCCAGCAGCGTAGGTGTAGACTACGAGCAGTACTTC
TRBV6-6	.	14	TRBJ2-4	TRBD1	CASTYRPQGEEQYF	TGTGCCAGCACCTACCGTCCACAGGGGGAAGAGCAGTACTTC
TRBV5-1	few	15	TRBJ2-7	.	CASSLLQDPDYEQYF	TGCGCCAGCAGCCTTTTACAGGACCCCGACTACGAGCAGTACTTC